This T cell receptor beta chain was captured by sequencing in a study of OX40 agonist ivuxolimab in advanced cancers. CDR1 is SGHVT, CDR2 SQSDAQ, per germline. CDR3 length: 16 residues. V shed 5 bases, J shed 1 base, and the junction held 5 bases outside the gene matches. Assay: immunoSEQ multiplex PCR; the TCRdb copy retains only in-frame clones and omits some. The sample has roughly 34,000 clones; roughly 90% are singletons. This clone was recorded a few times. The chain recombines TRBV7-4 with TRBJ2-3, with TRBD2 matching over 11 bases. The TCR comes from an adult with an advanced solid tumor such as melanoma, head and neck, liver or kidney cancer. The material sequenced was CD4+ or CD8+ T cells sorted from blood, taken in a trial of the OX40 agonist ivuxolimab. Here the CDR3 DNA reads TGTGCCAGCAGCCTAGGGACTAGCGGTTGCACAGATACGCAGTATTTT. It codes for CASSLGTSGCTDTQYF.